The 22 T cell receptor beta chains listed next were all sequenced from one sample in a study of blood T cell repertoires in COVID-19. The repertoire was sequenced with immunoSEQ multiplex PCR; TCRdb's copy has only in-frame clones and lacks some. The sample has some 180,000 clones, approximately 78% seen once; the top ten hold 2.5% to 3%. The sequenced material came from peripheral blood. The receptors were gathered from a woman older than 75 with active or convalescent COVID-19.

The chain has TRBV12-3 or TRBV12-4 and TRBJ1-4; 8 bases are a match to TRBD1. The J segment lost 15 bases and the V segment lost 6 bases, leaving 12 bases of the junction unmatched. CDR3 length: 13 residues. CDR3 loop: CASSHETNRGVFF. As DNA, the CDR3 is TGTGCCAGCAGCCACGAAACGAACAGGGGGGTGTTTTTT.

In this sample, this clone turned up once. The chain uses TRBV2 and TRBJ2-2; maybe TRBD2 (7 bases). The length of the CDR3 is 14 residues. Germline CDR1 SNHLY, CDR2 FYNNEI. Trimming removed 4 bases at V and 4 bases at J, with 10 bases between. DNA of the CDR3: TGTGCCAGCAGTGGGGAGGGGGGCACCGGGGAGCTGTTTTTT. Its protein is CASSGEGGTGELFF.

The chain carries TRBV27 and TRBJ2-1; the D is unclear. The germline V gene encodes CDR1 MNHEY and CDR2 SMNVEV (reference sequence). The length of the CDR3 is 14 residues. The V end lost 2 bases, the J end lost 9 bases, and 14 bases lay between the germline ends. CDR3 amino acids: CASSLNAEVPEQFF. The CDR3 DNA sequence: TGTGCCAGCAGTTTAAACGCCGAGGTACCTGAGCAGTTCTTC.

The V and J genes are TRBV6-5 and TRBJ2-1; possibly TRBD2 for D (6 bases). From germline, CDR1 is MNHEY and CDR2 SVGAGI. Trimming left V 7 bases short and J 4 bases short, with 17 bases between. There are 15 residues in the CDR3. The CDR3 nucleotides are TGTGCCAGCACCGCCCAGGCTGGGGGGTACAATGAGCAGTTCTTC. Translation: CASTAQAGGYNEQFF.

J is TRBJ2-2 and V is TRBV15, with 12 bases matching TRBD1. This CDR3 contains 16 residues. Unmatched junction bases numbered 6, after V lost 4 bases and J lost 6 bases. The germline V gene has CDR1 LNHNV and CDR2 YYDKDF (reference sequence). For the CDR3, the DNA is TGTGCCACCAGCAAGGGACAGGGGGCCTTCGCCGGGGAGCTGTTTTTT. Its protein product is CATSKGQGAFAGELFF.

The chain employs TRBV19 and TRBJ1-2; no clear D. Germline values: CDR1 LNHDA, CDR2 SQIVND (reference sequence). This CDR3 spans 16 amino acids. With 6 bases removed from V and 1 base from J, the gap between germline ends came to 18 bases. CDR3 nucleotide sequence: TGTGCCAGTAGCCGGATCGGGAGCCGATTTAACTATGGCTACACCTTC. Protein: CASSRIGSRFNYGYTF. Looking up the rest from reference TRBV19 and TRBJ1-2 gives the full variable domain: DGGITQSPKYLFRKEGQNVTLSCEQNLNHDAMYWYRQDPGQGLRLIYYSQIVNDFQKGDIAEGYSVSREKKESFPLTVTSAQKNPTAFYLCASSRIGSRFNYGYTFGSGTRLTVV.

V usage is TRBV5-1 and J usage is TRBJ2-7, with D possibly TRBD1 on 7 matching bases. The CDR3 totals 15 residues. Germline assignment: CDR1 SGHRS and CDR2 YFSETQ. V was cut by 4 bases and J by 5 bases, with 19 bases left in between. CDR3 loop: CASSPGDSWVHEQYF. The CDR3 coding sequence is TGCGCCAGCAGCCCGGGGGACAGCTGGGTCCACGAGCAGTACTTC.

The chain has TRBV9 and TRBJ2-5; 9 nucleotides line up with TRBD1. Germline CDR1 and CDR2: SGDLS and YYNGEE. V dropped 2 bases and J dropped 2; count of bases not matched to a gene: 10. This CDR3 region has 17 residues. This CDR3 reads CASSVGYGTGSQETQYF. In DNA, the CDR3 is TGTGCCAGCAGCGTGGGTTATGGGACAGGGTCACAAGAGACCCAGTACTTC.

V is TRBV9 and J is TRBJ2-1, with D maybe TRBD2 (6 bases). CDR3 length equals 15 residues. In germline, CDR1 is SGDLS, CDR2 YYNGEE. The V gene lost 4 bases and the J gene lost 5 bases, with 16 bases spanning the gap. The CDR3 region is CASSPRDSYDNEQFF. CDR3 nucleotide sequence: TGTGCCAGCAGCCCCCGGGACTCTTATGACAATGAGCAGTTCTTC.

This chain uses TRBV5-1 with TRBJ2-5; 11 positions agree with TRBD2. CDR1 is SGHRS, CDR2 YFSETQ, per germline. V was clipped by 3 bases and J by 2 bases; unmatched bases: 6. CDR3 length: 16 amino acids. Written as DNA, the CDR3 is TGCGCCAGCAGCTCTCGACTAGCGGGGTCACAAGAGACCCAGTACTTC. Translation gives CASSSRLAGSQETQYF.

This clone was counted ten times or more. CDR3 region: CASSSPGPTGELFF. The CDR3 nucleotides are TGTGCCAGCAGCTCCCCAGGGCCCACCGGGGAGCTGTTTTTT. The V call is TRBV5-8, the J call TRBJ2-2; D may be TRBD1 (5 bases). The V gene lost 3 bases and the J gene lost 4 bases, with 10 bases spanning the gap. The CDR3 extends over 14 amino acids. Germline-derived CDR1 and CDR2 are SGHTS and YDEGEE.

CDR3 sequence: CASSPDTDTQYF. CDR3 in DNA: TGCGCCAGCAGCCCAGACACAGATACGCAGTATTTT. The chain recombines TRBV5-1 with TRBJ2-3, with no clear D. V was shortened by 4 bases and J by 2 bases, with 5 bases between the two germline ends. This CDR3 has 12 residues. In germline, CDR1 is SGHRS, CDR2 YFSETQ.

The chain links TRBV4-3 to TRBJ2-7; the D gene is possibly TRBD1 (5 bases). Trimming took off 3 bases at V and 3 bases at J, with 21 bases between the two ends. The CDR3 is 17 amino acids. Looked up from germline, CDR1 is LGHNA and CDR2 is YSLEER. The CDR3 DNA follows: TGCGCCAGCAGCCAGGAATCCCCAGGGTCCACCCTCTACGAGCAGTACTTC. This codes for CASSQESPGSTLYEQYF.

The rearrangement uses TRBV20-1 and TRBJ2-7, with D tentatively TRBD1 (5 bases). V gave up 3 bases and J gave up 6 bases, with 12 bases separating them. Per germline, CDR1 DFQATT and CDR2 SNEGSKA (reference sequence). The CDR3 sequence is 12 residues long. CDR3: CSASTRVREQYF. The DNA of the CDR3 is TGCAGTGCTAGTACCAGGGTACGCGAGCAGTACTTC.

This chain links TRBV5-1 with TRBJ2-7, with unresolved D. Germline CDR1 reads SGHRS; CDR2 reads YFSETQ. CDR3 length equals 14 residues. The V and J ends lost 0 bases and 4 bases respectively, with 11 bases between them. CDR3 sequence: CASSLDTRPYEQYF. The CDR3, as DNA: TGCGCCAGCAGCTTGGATACGAGGCCTTACGAGCAGTACTTC.

The chain employs TRBV5-5 and TRBJ2-7, with a tentative D call TRBD1 (5 bases). The germline V gene encodes CDR1 SGHKS and CDR2 YYEKEE (reference sequence). V dropped 4 bases and J dropped 0 bases, with 14 bases sitting between them. The CDR3 is made up of 15 amino acids. As DNA, the CDR3 is TGTGCCAGCAGCCTACAGGATCTTCACTCCTACGAGCAGTACTTC. Its protein is CASSLQDLHSYEQYF.

This rearrangement joins TRBV5-1 to TRBJ1-1; no clear D gene. This CDR3 comprises 14 residues. Germline V gene data show CDR1 as SGHRS and CDR2 as YFSETQ. V lost 1 base to trimming and J lost 3 bases, with 10 bases between them. The DNA for the CDR3 is TGCGCCAGCAGCTTGTCTAGCGGATACACTGAAGCTTTCTTT. This gives the protein CASSLSSGYTEAFF.

The chain couples TRBV5-6 to TRBJ2-3; D unresolved. Germline-derived CDR1 and CDR2 are SGHDT and YYEEEE. This CDR3 is built from 13 residues. With 2 bases removed from V and 4 bases from J, the gap between germline ends came to 8 bases. The DNA of the CDR3 is TGTGCCAGCAGCTTCGTTGGAGCAGATACGCAGTATTTT. Translation: CASSFVGADTQYF. The complete variable domain, with remaining parts taken from reference TRBV5-6 and TRBJ2-3, reads DAGVTQSPTHLIKTRGQQVTLRCSPKSGHDTVSWYQQALGQGPQFIFQYYEEEERQRGNFPDRFSGHQFPNYSSELNVNALLLGDSALYLCASSFVGADTQYFGPGTRLTVL.

The V and J genes are TRBV27 and TRBJ1-2; D ambiguous. Germline lookup yields CDR1 MNHEY and CDR2 SMNVEV (reference sequence). The CDR3 contains 13 residues. Trimming cost V 2 bases and J 7 bases, with 11 bases left between them. CDR3: CASSLRGGPGYTF. In nucleotides, the CDR3 is TGTGCCAGCAGTTTACGAGGAGGTCCTGGCTACACCTTC.

This chain links TRBV3-1 (or the pseudogene TRBV3-2) with TRBJ2-2; 7 nucleotides match TRBD1. CDR1 is LGHDT, CDR2 YNNKEL, per germline (reference sequence). V gave up 3 bases and J gave up 1 base; unmatched junction bases: 5. This CDR3 is 16 amino acids long. As DNA, the CDR3 is TGTGCCAGCAGCCACCACAGGACAGGGAACACCGGGGAGCTGTTTTTT. It is translated as CASSHHRTGNTGELFF.

J is TRBJ1-5 and V is TRBV10-1; 10 positions match TRBD1. CDR3 size: 14 residues. V was clipped by 7 bases and J by 5 bases; unmatched bases: 5. Germline V CDR1 and CDR2: WNHNN, SYGVQD (reference sequence). This CDR3 reads CASTGQGKDQPQHF. For the CDR3, the DNA is TGCGCCAGCACGGGACAGGGGAAGGATCAGCCCCAGCATTTT.

CDR3 protein: CASSPVGEYNEQFF. The CDR3 DNA reads TGTGCCAGCTCACCAGTCGGGGAGTACAATGAGCAGTTCTTC. J is TRBJ2-1 and V is TRBV18, with D perhaps TRBD2 (5 bases). V was trimmed by 2 bases and J by 4 bases, leaving 9 bases between them. Germline V CDR1 and CDR2: KGHSH, LQKENI. The CDR3 covers 14 residues.